One and the same sample provided the 29 T cell receptor beta chains below, sequenced in a study of T cell clones after liver transplantation. Repertoires were generated with immunoSEQ multiplex PCR, while TCRdb's copy carries only in-frame clones and drops some. The sample contains approximately 100,000 clones, 80% to 90% of which appear only once. The sequenced sample was CD4+ T cells from blood, obtained 47 months after liver transplant. These receptors were collected from a human patient who received a liver transplant. Some T cells may trace back to the graft donor.

V usage is TRBV6-1 and J usage is TRBJ1-1; tentatively, D is TRBD1 (6 bases). Germline V lookup: CDR1 MNHNS, CDR2 SASEGT. The CDR3 consists of 15 residues. Trimming shortened V by 8 bases and J by 1 base, and 17 bases separated the two germline ends. The CDR3 is CASRGGMSTNTEAFF. The CDR3 DNA reads TGTGCCAGCCGAGGGGGGATGAGTACGAACACTGAAGCTTTCTTT.

The genes are TRBV30 and TRBJ2-5; D is possibly TRBD1 (5 bases). V was shortened by 0 bases and J by 1 base, with 12 bases between the two germline ends. CDR3 length equals 15 residues. The germline CDR1 and CDR2 sequences are GTSNPN and SVGIG (reference sequence). The CDR3 sequence: CAWSVSDSGQETQYF. CDR3 sequence (DNA): TGTGCCTGGAGTGTAAGTGACAGTGGCCAAGAGACCCAGTACTTC.

J is TRBJ2-1 and V is TRBV7-3; D not certain. Germline V gene sequence: CDR1 SGHTA, CDR2 FQGTGA. V lost 4 bases and J 0 bases, leaving 7 bases between the germline ends. CDR3 length: 14 residues. CDR3 sequence reads: CASSSSVSYNEQFF. CDR3 in DNA: TGTGCCAGCAGCTCCTCGGTCTCCTACAATGAGCAGTTCTTC.

The table lists this clone with a few counts. CDR3 DNA sequence: TGTGCCAGCGAACAACAGCTGGCCTACGAGCAGTACTTC. This gives the protein CASEQQLAYEQYF. V usage is TRBV28 and J usage is TRBJ2-7, with D uncertain. The ends were cut back, 8 bases at V and 2 bases at J, with 13 bases in the middle. Germline V gene lookup returns CDR1 MDHEN and CDR2 SYDVKM. The CDR3 is 13 amino acids.

Written as DNA, the CDR3 is TGTGCCAGCAGCCGAGGACAGGTTCCTTTAACTGAAGCTTTCTTT. It codes for CASSRGQVPLTEAFF. The V call is TRBV14, the J call TRBJ1-1, with 7 bases that match TRBD1. The CDR3 is 15 residues long. Unmatched junction bases numbered 10, after V lost 4 bases and J lost 5 bases. Germline CDR1 SGHDN, CDR2 FVKESK.

The V call is TRBV18, the J call TRBJ1-1; D unresolved. CDR3 size: 13 residues. Trimming removed 6 bases from V and 0 bases from J, with 8 bases in between. Germline assignment: CDR1 KGHSH and CDR2 LQKENI. In nucleotides, the CDR3 is TGTGCCAGCTCCCCCGACATGAACACTGAAGCTTTCTTT. Translating gives CASSPDMNTEAFF.

V is TRBV28 and J is TRBJ2-1; 10 positions match TRBD2. Germline V gene lookup returns CDR1 MDHEN and CDR2 SYDVKM. This CDR3 has 15 amino acids. V shed 8 bases and J 6 bases; nucleotides not matched to a gene: 10. DNA for the CDR3: TGTGCCAGCCGCCCCAGGACTAGCGGCACCAATGAGCAGTTCTTC. Translation: CASRPRTSGTNEQFF.

The chain has TRBV10-3 and TRBJ2-3; possible D gene TRBD2, 5 bases. This CDR3 contains 13 residues. CDR1 is ENHRY, CDR2 SYGVKD, per germline. Trimming removed 4 bases from V and 10 bases from J, with 15 bases in between. CDR3 nucleotides: TGTGCCATCAGTGGAGGGAGTTTTGGGGCGCAGTATTTT. It yields the protein CAISGGSFGAQYF.

The chain combines TRBV9 with TRBJ2-5; no clear D. CDR1 SGDLS and CDR2 YYNGEE come from the germline V gene. The CDR3 is made up of 14 amino acids. Trimming took off 0 bases at V and 3 bases at J, with 9 bases between the two ends. The CDR3 loop reads CASSVAPGKETQYF. The CDR3 DNA follows: TGTGCCAGCAGCGTAGCCCCGGGTAAAGAGACCCAGTACTTC.

The chain carries TRBV10-3 and TRBJ2-1; D is uncertain. The CDR3 is made up of 13 amino acids. The V end lost 7 bases, the J end lost 6 bases, and 13 bases lay between the germline ends. The V gene's germline CDR1 is ENHRY and CDR2 SYGVKD. The CDR3 nucleotides are TGTGCCATCAATAATAGTCCCACCAATGAGCAGTTCTTC. The encoded protein is CAINNSPTNEQFF.

This chain joins TRBV7-9 and TRBJ1-2; D not resolved. V lost 1 base and J lost 5, with 11 bases in between. The germline V gene encodes CDR1 SEHNR and CDR2 FQNEAQ (reference sequence). The CDR3 has 14 residues. CDR3 DNA: TGTGCCAGCAGCTTAGTGGTAGGACCTTATGGCTACACCTTC. Translated, it gives CASSLVVGPYGYTF.

The chain recombines TRBV6-1 with TRBJ1-1, with D perhaps TRBD1 (6 bases). Trimming removed 7 bases at V and 4 bases at J, with 13 bases between. In germline, CDR1 is MNHNS, CDR2 SASEGT. The CDR3 spans 13 residues. CDR3 DNA: TGTGCCAGCAATAAGGGGGAGGGCACTGAAGCTTTCTTT. Translation: CASNKGEGTEAFF.

This clone has only a few counts. The chain joins TRBV6-1 to TRBJ1-1, with TRBD1 as a possible D gene (5 bases). Germline V CDR1 and CDR2: MNHNS, SASEGT. V lost 2 bases to trimming and J lost 4 bases, with 8 bases between them. CDR3 length: 13 residues. In DNA, the CDR3 is TGTGCCAGCAGTGAAAGAAGGGGCACTGAAGCTTTCTTT. This encodes CASSERRGTEAFF.

The gene calls are TRBV2 and TRBJ2-2; 11 nucleotides match TRBD2. Unmatched junction bases numbered 5, after V lost 3 bases and J lost 8 bases. Germline V gives CDR1 SNHLY, CDR2 FYNNEI. This CDR3 comprises 15 residues. DNA for the CDR3: TGTGCCAGCAGTGAGCGACTAGCGGGAAATGGGGAGCTGTTTTTT. This translates into CASSERLAGNGELFF. Full variable domain (rest looked up from reference TRBV2 and TRBJ2-2): EPEVTQTPSHQVTQMGQEVILRCVPISNHLYFYWYRQILGQKVEFLVSFYNNEISEKSEIFDDQFSVERPDGSNFTLKIRSTKLEDSAMYFCASSERLAGNGELFFGEGSRLTVL.

The chain has TRBV19 and TRBJ1-5; D gene ambiguous. Germline V CDR1 and CDR2: LNHDA, SQIVND (reference sequence). The length of the CDR3 is 14 residues. Trimming pared 0 bases from V and 9 bases from J, leaving 12 bases between. As DNA, the CDR3 is TGTGCCAGTAGTATAGAGGGGAATAGAAGGCCCCAGCATTTT. Translating gives CASSIEGNRRPQHF.

This chain connects TRBV5-1 to TRBJ1-4, with D possibly being TRBD1 (5 bases). Germline V gene lookup returns CDR1 SGHRS and CDR2 YFSETQ. V was trimmed by 6 bases and J by 7 bases, leaving 16 bases between them. This CDR3 has 14 amino acids. CDR3 sequence (DNA): TGCGCCAGCACAGCGATAGGGGATGGTGAAAAACTGTTTTTT. Translation gives CASTAIGDGEKLFF.

This clone appeared many times. The V call is TRBV25-1, the J call TRBJ1-6; D call uncertain. Trimming cost V 0 bases and J 9 bases, with 6 bases left between them. The CDR3 is 13 residues long. Germline assignment: CDR1 MGHDK and CDR2 SYGVNS. CDR3 residues: CASSEYVGSPLHF. CDR3 bases: TGTGCCAGCAGTGAATATGTGGGTTCACCCCTCCACTTT.

The rearrangement links TRBV15 to TRBJ2-1; 9 bases line up with TRBD2. The germline V gene encodes CDR1 LNHNV and CDR2 YYDKDF (reference sequence). This CDR3 region has 16 residues. V shed 3 bases and J 2 bases; nucleotides not matched to a gene: 5. As DNA, the CDR3 is TGTGCCACCAGCAGCCCCATAGCGGGAGCCTACAATGAGCAGTTCTTC. This sequence encodes CATSSPIAGAYNEQFF.

This clone was observed at least ten times. The gene calls are TRBV5-6 and TRBJ2-2, with 8 bases matching TRBD1. Looked up from germline, CDR1 is SGHDT and CDR2 is YYEEEE. CDR3 size: 15 residues. V gave up 4 bases and J gave up 3 bases; unmatched junction bases: 5. For the CDR3, the DNA is TGTGCCAGCAGCCAGGACAGGGAGGACACCGGGGAGCTGTTTTTT. This translates into CASSQDREDTGELFF.

Regarding this clone: The same CDR3 arises from other DNA sequences in this sample as well. This chain uses TRBV5-1 with TRBJ2-3, with no clear D. CDR3 length: 13 amino acids. The germline V gene has CDR1 SGHRS and CDR2 YFSETQ. Trimming removed 0 bases at V and 2 bases at J, with 4 bases between. The CDR3 loop is CASSLGSTDTQYF. DNA of the CDR3: TGCGCCAGCAGCTTGGGCTCCACAGATACGCAGTATTTT. The variable domain in full, with the rest retrieved from reference TRBV5-1 and TRBJ2-3, is KAGVTQTPRYLIKTRGQQVTLSCSPISGHRSVSWYQQTPGQGLQFLFEYFSETQRNKGNFPGRFSGRQFSNSRSEMNVSTLELGDSALYLCASSLGSTDTQYFGPGTRLTVL.

V and J are TRBV2 and TRBJ2-5; 7 bases line up with TRBD2. V lost 5 bases and J lost 5; bases outside the gene matches: 14. This CDR3 is 16 amino acids long. The germline CDR1 and CDR2 sequences are SNHLY and FYNNEI. As DNA, the CDR3 is TGTGCCAGCAGTACCCCCCGGGGAGGGCCGGGGGAGACCCAGTACTTC. This codes for CASSTPRGGPGETQYF.

The chain uses TRBV30 and TRBJ1-2; D is perhaps TRBD1 (5 bases). The CDR3 consists of 17 residues. With 0 bases removed from V and 4 bases from J, the gap between germline ends came to 21 bases. Germline V lookup: CDR1 GTSNPN, CDR2 SVGIG (reference sequence). The CDR3: CAWSVRTLRDSAYGYTF. The CDR3 DNA follows: TGTGCCTGGAGTGTACGGACTCTCAGGGATTCGGCCTATGGCTACACCTTC.

The chain links TRBV20-1 to TRBJ2-3; no clear D gene. From germline, CDR1 is DFQATT and CDR2 SNEGSKA (reference sequence). This CDR3 has 11 amino acids. V was pared by 3 bases and J by 3 bases, with 4 bases between. The CDR3: CSARGTDTQYF. CDR3 coding DNA: TGCAGTGCTAGGGGGACAGATACGCAGTATTTT.

This chain joins TRBV14 and TRBJ2-1, with D perhaps being TRBD1 or TRBD2 (5 bases each). V gave up 0 bases and J gave up 3 bases, with 15 bases separating them. The CDR3 has 17 amino acids. The germline V gene encodes CDR1 SGHDN and CDR2 FVKESK. The CDR3 DNA reads as TGTGCCAGCAGCCAAGAAGCCGGGACCCCCTTCTACAATGAGCAGTTCTTC. Protein product: CASSQEAGTPFYNEQFF.

This clone was counted a few times. The chain couples TRBV5-8 to TRBJ1-1; 10 positions agree with TRBD1. Germline-derived CDR1 and CDR2 are SGHTS and YDEGEE. The CDR3 consists of 15 residues. Trimming removed 0 bases from V and 6 bases from J; junction bases left unmatched: 5. The CDR3 DNA follows: TGTGCCAGCAGCTTGGCCGGGACAGGGGCATCTGAAGCTTTCTTT. As protein: CASSLAGTGASEAFF.

This clone came up once. The CDR3 sequence is CASSYTGTGRQETQYF. In DNA form, the CDR3 reads TGTGCCAGCAGTTACACAGGGACAGGCCGACAGGAGACCCAGTACTTC. V is TRBV6-5 and J is TRBJ2-5, with 8 bases aligning to TRBD1. This CDR3 contains 16 residues. V lost 2 bases and J lost 5; bases outside the gene matches: 10. CDR1 is MNHEY and CDR2 is SVGAGI in the germline V gene.

The gene calls are TRBV7-9 and TRBJ2-2; 9 positions match TRBD1. CDR1 is SEHNR and CDR2 is FQNEAQ in the germline V gene (reference sequence). The J segment lost 3 bases and the V segment lost 5 bases, leaving 1 base of the junction unmatched. This CDR3 is 14 amino acids long. This CDR3 is CASSRQGDTGELFF. The CDR3 DNA reads as TGTGCCAGCAGCCGACAGGGGGACACCGGGGAGCTGTTTTTT.

This clone appeared a single time. The chain carries TRBV11-2 and TRBJ1-2; D is possibly TRBD1 (5 bases). Germline V gene sequence: CDR1 SGHAT, CDR2 FQNNGV. The ends were cut back, 7 bases at V and 7 bases at J, with 19 bases in the middle. The CDR3 is made up of 14 amino acids. CDR3 bases: TGTGCCAGCAACTCACTTATAGGGGCATCTGGCTACACCTTC. Its translation is CASNSLIGASGYTF. The entire variable domain, with the rest obtained from reference TRBV11-2 and TRBJ1-2, is as follows: EAGVAQSPRYKIIEKRQSVAFWCNPISGHATLYWYQQILGQGPKLLIQFQNNGVVDDSQLPKDRFSAERLKGVDSTLKIQPAKLEDSAVYLCASNSLIGASGYTFGSGTRLTVV.

This clone appeared a few times. The V and J genes are TRBV7-2 and TRBJ2-2; either TRBD1 or TRBD2 may supply D (5 bases each). Germline V CDR1 and CDR2: SGHTA, FQGNSA. The ends were cut back, 6 bases at V and 8 bases at J, with 16 bases in the middle. The CDR3 has 14 residues. The CDR3: CASSSDSGPGELFF. In DNA form, the CDR3 reads TGTGCCAGCAGTTCCGATTCGGGACCGGGGGAGCTGTTTTTT.